The clone carrying this T cell receptor beta chain came up many times. Its antigen is still unknown. Ophthalmopathy cases scored 3 or more on the Clinical Activity Score and 4 or more on NOSPECS grade, with duration below 3 months. Fresh 10 ml peripheral blood yielded PBMCs. This sample stems from a study of T cells in Graves' hyperthyroidism and ophthalmopathy. The source material, RNA transcripts, was used to amplify TCR beta CDR3 regions. In the first-round RT-PCR of the TCR CDR3, the HTBI primer set was used. Each CDR3 protein gets one entry after TCRdb re-called the multiplex PCR reads with MiXCR. The sample includes roughly 560,000 distinct CDR3 sequences, about 14% of them seen just once. Broader study findings: Blood shared most expanded thyroid clonotypes above 0.001.

Sequenced input: blood. The sequence came from a woman aged 40 to 50 with Graves' ophthalmopathy.

CDR3 in DNA: TGTGCCAGCAGTTCCCACAGGGCTCAGCCCCAGCATTTT. It encodes CASSSHRAQPQHF. V gene TRBV6-2 or TRBV6-3 combines with J gene TRBJ1-5, with D possibly being TRBD1 (6 bases). V was clipped by 4 bases and J by 6 bases, with 10 bases between them. The germline V gene encodes CDR1 MNHEY and CDR2 SVGEGT. There are 13 residues in the CDR3.